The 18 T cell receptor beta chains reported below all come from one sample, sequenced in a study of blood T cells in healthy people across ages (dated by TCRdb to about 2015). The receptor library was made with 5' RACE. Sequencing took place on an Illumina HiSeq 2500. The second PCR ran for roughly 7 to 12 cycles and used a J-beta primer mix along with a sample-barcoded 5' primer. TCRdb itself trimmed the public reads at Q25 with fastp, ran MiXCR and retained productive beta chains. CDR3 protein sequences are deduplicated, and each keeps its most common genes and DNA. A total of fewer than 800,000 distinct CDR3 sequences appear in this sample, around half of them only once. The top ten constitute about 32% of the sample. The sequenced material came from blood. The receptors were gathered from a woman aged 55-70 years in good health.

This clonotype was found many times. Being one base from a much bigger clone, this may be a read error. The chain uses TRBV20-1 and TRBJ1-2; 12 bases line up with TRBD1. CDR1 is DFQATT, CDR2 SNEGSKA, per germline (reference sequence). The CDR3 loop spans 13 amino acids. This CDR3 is CSPGRGTGGGYTF. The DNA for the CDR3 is TGCAGCCCGGGGAGAGGGACAGGGGGCGGCTACACCTTC.

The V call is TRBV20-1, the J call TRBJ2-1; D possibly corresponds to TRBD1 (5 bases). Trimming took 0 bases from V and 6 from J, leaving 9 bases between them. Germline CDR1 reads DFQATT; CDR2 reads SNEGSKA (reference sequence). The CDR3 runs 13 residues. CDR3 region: CSARESRGNEQFF. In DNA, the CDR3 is TGCAGTGCTAGAGAAAGTAGGGGCAATGAGCAGTTCTTC.

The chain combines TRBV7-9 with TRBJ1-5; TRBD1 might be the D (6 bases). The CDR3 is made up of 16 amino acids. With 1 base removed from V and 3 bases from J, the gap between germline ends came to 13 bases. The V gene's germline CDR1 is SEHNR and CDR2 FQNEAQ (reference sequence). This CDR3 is CASSLGGGPTNQPQHF. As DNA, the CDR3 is TGTGCCAGCAGCTTAGGAGGGGGACCGACCAATCAGCCCCAGCATTTT.

The CDR3 sequence is CASSQVRDRVFETQYF. The CDR3 DNA sequence: TGTGCCAGCAGCCAAGTCCGGGACAGGGTGTTTGAGACCCAGTACTTC. The V and J genes are TRBV14 and TRBJ2-5, with 9 bases aligning to TRBD1. Germline assignment: CDR1 SGHDN and CDR2 FVKESK. J gave up 5 bases and V 1 base, and 8 bases lay outside the gene matches. The CDR3 sequence is 16 residues long.

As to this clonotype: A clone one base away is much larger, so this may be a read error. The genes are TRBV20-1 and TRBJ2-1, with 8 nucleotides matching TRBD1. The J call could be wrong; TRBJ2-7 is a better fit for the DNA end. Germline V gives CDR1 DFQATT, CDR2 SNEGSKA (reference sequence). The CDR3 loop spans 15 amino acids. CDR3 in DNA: TGCAGTGCTAGACCCAGGGGGCTGTCCTACAATGAGCAGTACTTC. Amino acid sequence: CSARPRGLSYNEQYF.

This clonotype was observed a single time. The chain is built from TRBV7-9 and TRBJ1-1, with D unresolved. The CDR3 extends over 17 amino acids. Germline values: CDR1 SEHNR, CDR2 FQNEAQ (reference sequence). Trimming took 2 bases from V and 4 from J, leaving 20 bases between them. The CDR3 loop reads CASSLPFFGPHGTEAFF. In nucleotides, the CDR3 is TGTGCCAGCAGCTTACCCTTTTTCGGTCCCCACGGCACTGAAGCTTTCTTT.

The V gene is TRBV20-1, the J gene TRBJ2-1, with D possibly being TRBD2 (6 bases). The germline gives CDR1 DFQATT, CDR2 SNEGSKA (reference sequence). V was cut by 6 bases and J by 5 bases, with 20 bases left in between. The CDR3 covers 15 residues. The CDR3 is CSAGETSPQNNEQFF. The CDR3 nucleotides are TGCAGTGCCGGAGAAACTAGCCCCCAAAACAATGAGCAGTTCTTC.

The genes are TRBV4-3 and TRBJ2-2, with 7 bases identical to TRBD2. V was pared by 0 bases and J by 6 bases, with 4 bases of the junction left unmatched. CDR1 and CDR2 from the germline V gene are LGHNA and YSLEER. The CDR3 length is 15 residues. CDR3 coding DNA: TGCGCCAGCAGCCAAGATCCGGGAGGATCCGGGGAGCTGTTTTTT. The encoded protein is CASSQDPGGSGELFF.

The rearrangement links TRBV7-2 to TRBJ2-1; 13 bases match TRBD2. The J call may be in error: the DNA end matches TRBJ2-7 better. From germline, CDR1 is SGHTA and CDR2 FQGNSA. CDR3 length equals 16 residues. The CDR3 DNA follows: TGTGCCAGCAGCCGTACTAGCGGGAGGGCCTACAATGAGCAGTACTTC. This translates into CASSRTSGRAYNEQYF.

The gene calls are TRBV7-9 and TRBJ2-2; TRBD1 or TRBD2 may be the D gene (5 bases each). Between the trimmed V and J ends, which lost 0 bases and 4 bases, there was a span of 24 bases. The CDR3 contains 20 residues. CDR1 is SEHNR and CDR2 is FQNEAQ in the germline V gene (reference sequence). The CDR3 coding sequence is TGTGCCAGCAGCTTAGCGTTTTACGGGGTGCGGACACACATCACCGGGGAGCTGTTTTTT. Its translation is CASSLAFYGVRTHITGELFF.

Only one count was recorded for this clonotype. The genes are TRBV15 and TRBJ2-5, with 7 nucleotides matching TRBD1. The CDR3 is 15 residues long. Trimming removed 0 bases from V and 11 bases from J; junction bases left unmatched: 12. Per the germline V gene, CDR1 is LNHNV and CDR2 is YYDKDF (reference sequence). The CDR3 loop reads CATSRDLDRAQEQYF. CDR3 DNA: TGTGCCACCAGCAGAGACCTAGACAGGGCCCAAGAGCAGTACTTC.

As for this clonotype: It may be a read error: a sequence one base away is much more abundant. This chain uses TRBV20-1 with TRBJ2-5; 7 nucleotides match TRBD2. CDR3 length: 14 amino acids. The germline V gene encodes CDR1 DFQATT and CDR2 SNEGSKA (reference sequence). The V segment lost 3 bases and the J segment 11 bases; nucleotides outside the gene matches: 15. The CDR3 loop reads CSASVGRAYNEQYF. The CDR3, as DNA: TGCAGTGCTAGTGTAGGGAGGGCCTACAATGAGCAGTACTTC.

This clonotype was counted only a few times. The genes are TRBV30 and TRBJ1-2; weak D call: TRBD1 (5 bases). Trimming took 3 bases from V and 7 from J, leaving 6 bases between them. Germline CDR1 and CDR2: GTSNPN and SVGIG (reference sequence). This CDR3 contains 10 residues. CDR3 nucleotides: TGTGCCTGGAGACAGGTTGGCTACACCTTC. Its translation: CAWRQVGYTF.

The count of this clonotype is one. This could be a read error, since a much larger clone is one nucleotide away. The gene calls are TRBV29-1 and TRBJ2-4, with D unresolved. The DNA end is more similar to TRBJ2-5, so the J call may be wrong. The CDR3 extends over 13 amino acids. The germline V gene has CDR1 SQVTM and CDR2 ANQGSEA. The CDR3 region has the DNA TGCAGCGTCGAGTCCCTGCACCAAGAGACCCAGTACTTC. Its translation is CSVESLHQETQYF.

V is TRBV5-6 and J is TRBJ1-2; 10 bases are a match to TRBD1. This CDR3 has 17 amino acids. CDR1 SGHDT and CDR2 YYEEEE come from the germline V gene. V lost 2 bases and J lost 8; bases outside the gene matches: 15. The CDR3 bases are TGTGCCAGCAGCTTATCCCCTGCGGGACAGGGGTTAAGGGGCTACACCTTC. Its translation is CASSLSPAGQGLRGYTF.

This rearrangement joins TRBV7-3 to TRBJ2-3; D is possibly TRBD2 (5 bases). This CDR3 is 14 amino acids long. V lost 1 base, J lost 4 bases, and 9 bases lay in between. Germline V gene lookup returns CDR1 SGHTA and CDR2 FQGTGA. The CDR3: CASSLKRDPDTQYF. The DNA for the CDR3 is TGTGCCAGCAGCTTAAAGAGGGATCCAGATACGCAGTATTTT.

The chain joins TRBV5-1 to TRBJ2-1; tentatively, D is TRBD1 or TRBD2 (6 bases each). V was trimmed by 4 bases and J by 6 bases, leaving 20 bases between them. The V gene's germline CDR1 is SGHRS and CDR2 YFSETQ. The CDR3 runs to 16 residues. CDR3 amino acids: CASSRRGGGLSNEQFF. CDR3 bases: TGCGCCAGCAGCCGGAGGGGTGGGGGGCTTTCCAATGAGCAGTTCTTC.

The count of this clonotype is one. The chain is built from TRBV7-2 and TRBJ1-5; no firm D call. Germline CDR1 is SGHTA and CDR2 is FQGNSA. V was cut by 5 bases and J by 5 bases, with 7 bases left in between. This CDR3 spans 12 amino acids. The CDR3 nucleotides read TGTGCCAGCAGCCCACCCTATCAGCCCCAGCATTTT. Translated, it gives CASSPPYQPQHF.